The next 10 T cell receptor beta chains were all read from a single sample in a study of T cells in Graves' hyperthyroidism and ophthalmopathy. The investigators amplified TCR beta CDR3 regions from RNA transcripts. The primer set for the first-round RT-PCR of the TCR CDR3 was HTBI. TCRdb used MiXCR to reprocess the multiplex PCR reads, holding one entry per CDR3 protein. The data show hundreds of thousands of distinct CDR3 sequences, with about half seen just once and 8% to 8.5% held by the top ten. Sequenced: peripheral blood or thyroid tissue (not recorded which). Source of these receptors: a woman aged 18-29 years with Graves' hyperthyroidism.

There are a few counts of this clonotype. The chain carries TRBV2 and TRBJ1-2; D is perhaps TRBD1 (5 bases). This CDR3 region has 13 residues. From germline, CDR1 is SNHLY and CDR2 FYNNEI. V lost 4 bases, J lost 4 bases, and 10 bases lay in between. CDR3 amino acids: CASSGGGSYGYTF. The CDR3 bases are TGTGCCAGCAGTGGCGGGGGGAGCTATGGCTACACCTTC.

The gene calls are TRBV10-3 and TRBJ2-3; TRBD1 aligns across 7 bases. The germline CDR1 and CDR2 sequences are ENHRY and SYGVKD. J lost 1 base, V lost 8 bases, and 6 bases had no gene match. The length of the CDR3 is 14 residues. The CDR3 DNA is TGTGCCATCGCTAGACAGGGCGGCACAGATACGCAGTATTTT. This codes for CAIARQGGTDTQYF.

A note on this clonotype: Given a much more abundant clone one base away, this may be a read error. V usage is TRBV19 and J usage is TRBJ1-5, with 7 bases that match TRBD1. Germline V CDR1 and CDR2: LNHDA, SQIVND (reference sequence). CDR3 size: 14 residues. CDR3 residues: CDSSLSTGVQPQHF. The CDR3 DNA reads TGTGACAGTAGTCTTTCCACAGGGGTCCAGCCCCAGCATTTT.

The V gene is TRBV24-1, the J gene TRBJ2-7; a weak D match, TRBD2 (6 bases). This CDR3 has 13 amino acids. Looked up from germline, CDR1 is KGHDR and CDR2 is SFDVKD. Trimming took 10 bases from V and 0 from J, leaving 12 bases between them. CDR3 nucleotide sequence: TGTGCCACGGGACTGGGAAGCTCCTACGAGCAGTACTTC. This codes for CATGLGSSYEQYF.

This clonotype was seen a few times. The chain combines TRBV7-6 with TRBJ1-1; D remains ambiguous. CDR1 and CDR2 (germline): SGHVS, FNYEAQ. V was cut by 8 bases and J by 4 bases, with 14 bases left in between. The CDR3 runs 13 residues. CDR3 residues: CASRGGSSTEAFF. For the CDR3, the DNA is TGTGCCAGCCGAGGCGGGAGTAGCACTGAAGCTTTCTTT. The whole variable domain, filled in from reference TRBV7-6 and TRBJ1-1, reads GAGVSQSPRYKVTKRGQDVALRCDPISGHVSLYWYRQALGQGPEFLTYFNYEAQQDKSGLPNDRFSAERPEGSISTLTIQRTEQRDSAMYRCASRGGSSTEAFFGQGTRLTVV.

This clonotype occurred many times. The J gene is TRBJ1-5, the V gene TRBV7-9; D uncertain. The V gene lost 6 bases and the J gene lost 6 bases, with 12 bases spanning the gap. The germline CDR1 and CDR2 sequences are SEHNR and FQNEAQ (reference sequence). There are 13 residues in the CDR3. CDR3 protein: CASRGPGGQPQHF. Written as DNA, the CDR3 is TGTGCCAGCAGGGGTCCCGGCGGTCAGCCCCAGCATTTT.

This chain joins TRBV15 and TRBJ2-6, with unresolved D. Germline loops: CDR1 LNHNV, CDR2 YYDKDF (reference sequence). V was pared by 3 bases and J by 2 bases, with 14 bases between. CDR3 length equals 17 residues. In DNA form, the CDR3 reads TGTGCCACCAGCAGCCCGGAACCTGGGGCTGGGGCCAACGTCCTGACTTTC. Translated, it gives CATSSPEPGAGANVLTF.

DNA of the CDR3: TGTGCCAGCAGCCAAGTAACAGGGGATGGGTCACCCCTCCACTTT. It specifies CASSQVTGDGSPLHF. This rearrangement joins TRBV7-9 to TRBJ1-6; TRBD1 matches 7 bases. Germline V gives CDR1 SEHNR, CDR2 FQNEAQ (reference sequence). The V segment lost 5 bases and the J segment 10 bases; nucleotides outside the gene matches: 11. CDR3 length equals 15 residues.

This clonotype came up once. The chain employs TRBV2 and TRBJ2-2; D is uncertain. The CDR3 spans 14 residues. V lost 8 bases and J 3 bases, leaving 13 bases between the germline ends. The germline gives CDR1 SNHLY, CDR2 FYNNEI. CDR3 bases: TGTGCCAGCCCCGGCCGGGTCGACACCGGGGAGCTGTTTTTT. It codes for CASPGRVDTGELFF.

This clonotype occurred once. This rearrangement joins TRBV7-8 to TRBJ2-5, with 8 bases that match TRBD2. With V trimmed by 1 base and J by 6 bases, 13 bases remained unmatched. This CDR3 spans 17 amino acids. Germline CDR1 SGHVS, CDR2 FQNEAQ. In DNA form, the CDR3 reads TGTGCCAGCAGCTTAGGAGGGCGTTCTAGCGGGTTACAGACCCAGTACTTC. This gives the protein CASSLGGRSSGLQTQYF.